Below, 5 T cell receptor beta chains from the same sample are listed, as sequenced in a study of blood T cell repertoires in COVID-19. TCRdb's table, derived via immunoSEQ multiplex PCR, lists solely in-frame clones and lacks some. Here the sample spans approximately 50,000 clones, about 89% being singletons. The source material was peripheral blood. These receptors originate from a human donor in a cohort sampled during active COVID-19.

This chain uses TRBV4-2 with TRBJ2-1; no firm D call. The V gene's germline CDR1 is LGHNA and CDR2 YNFKEQ. V shed 0 bases and J shed 7 bases, with 7 bases lying between them. This CDR3 is 13 amino acids long. The CDR3 DNA sequence: TGTGCCAGCAGCCAAGATTGGCTGAATGAGCAGTTCTTC. It specifies CASSQDWLNEQFF.

The V gene is TRBV6-2 or TRBV6-3, the J gene TRBJ1-6; the D gene is possibly TRBD1 (5 bases). CDR3 length equals 15 residues. V was cut by 4 bases and J by 4 bases, with 11 bases left in between. CDR1 and CDR2 (germline): MNHEY, SVGEGT. CDR3 region: CASSSDRRYNSPLHF. The CDR3 DNA reads as TGTGCCAGCAGTTCTGACAGAAGATATAATTCACCCCTCCACTTT.

This chain connects TRBV11-2 to TRBJ2-5, with a weak D call TRBD1 (6 bases). Trimming removed 1 base from V and 0 bases from J, with 12 bases in between. CDR1 is SGHAT and CDR2 is FQNNGV in the germline V gene. The CDR3 is 16 amino acids. CDR3 DNA sequence: TGTGCCAGCAGCTTAGGAACACGGACAGACCAAGAGACCCAGTACTTC. Amino acid sequence: CASSLGTRTDQETQYF.

The V gene is TRBV5-1, the J gene TRBJ2-3; 10 positions match TRBD2. J gave up 1 base and V 3 bases, and 2 bases lay outside the gene matches. Germline V gives CDR1 SGHRS, CDR2 YFSETQ. This CDR3 has 15 residues. The CDR3 here is CASSSGTSGTDTQYF. CDR3 coding DNA: TGCGCCAGCAGCTCGGGGACTAGCGGCACAGATACGCAGTATTTT.

The chain combines TRBV5-4 with TRBJ1-6, with TRBD1 identical over 9 bases. Germline-derived CDR1 and CDR2 are SGHNT and YYREEE (reference sequence). The CDR3 has 15 residues. Losses at the gene ends were 3 bases for V and 5 bases for J; bases not matched to a gene: 3. The CDR3 bases are TGTGCCAGCAGCTCCGGGACAGGGAATAATTCACCCCTCCACTTT. Residues: CASSSGTGNNSPLHF. Drawing the rest from reference TRBV5-4 and TRBJ1-6, the complete variable domain is ETGVTQSPTHLIKTRGQQVTLRCSSQSGHNTVSWYQQALGQGPQFIFQYYREEENGRGNFPPRFSGLQFPNYSSELNVNALELDDSALYLCASSSGTGNNSPLHFGNGTRLTVT.